This TCR beta chain was sequenced in a study of cytomegalovirus exposure and HLA in healthy donors. Study-level background: An earlier analysis identified 120 million or so unique TCR beta sequences in approximately 170 million T cells. The study's findings and limits: Earlier analysis looked at TCR beta V segments, and most were productive about 90% or about 30% of the time.

Vbeta (60) and Jbeta (13) primers were used in the PCR. Sequenced by immunoSEQ multiplex PCR; TCRdb stores in-frame clones only, minus some. The sample has 120,000 to 150,000 clones, around 82% seen once. Germline V gene sequence: CDR1 SQVTM, CDR2 ANQGSEA. V shed 5 bases and J shed 0 bases, with 13 bases lying between them. The CDR3 runs 14 residues. A remark on this clone: Its matching antigen is unknown.

The chain links TRBV29-1 to TRBJ1-1; the D is unclear. Sample: PBMCs. This clonotype originated in a man between 18 and 29 years old in good health and CMV-seropositive. CDR3: CSVQAEHMNTEAFF. CDR3 in DNA: TGCAGCGTTCAGGCAGAGCACATGAACACTGAAGCTTTCTTT.